This T cell receptor (beta chain) was captured in a study of response to subunit inactivated influenza vaccine. TCRdb reprocessed the RT-PCR reads via MiXCR and lists one record per CDR3 protein. The table records just under 550,000 distinct CDR3 sequences, roughly 25% of them present only once. In its sample, this clonotype was seen a few times. Germline trimming cut 7 bases from V and 9 bases from J; bases unmatched to any gene: 12. This CDR3 has 13 amino acids. CDR1 SQVTM and CDR2 ANQGSEA come from the germline V gene. The same sample was also used in a study of T cells expressing NK-cell markers. That source notes: In generating TCR beta cDNA, 5'RACE template switching with UMIs was used. Sorted CD3+CD56-NKG2C+, CD3+CD56+NKG2C- and CD3+CD56+NKG2C+ T cells were the source of the TCR beta repertoires. Seven sequenced donors out of eight were HCMV-seropositive, one seronegative. In six donors, dominant NKG2C+ clonotypes were about 1.0-7.0% of CD8+ T cells.

The receptor was isolated from a man aged 50 to 60 who received an inactivated influenza vaccine. This sample comprised CD4+ T cells sorted from PBMCs, obtained roughly 12 days after vaccination. V usage is TRBV29-1 and J usage is TRBJ2-1, with 7 bases lining up with TRBD1. In DNA, the CDR3 is TGCAGCGCCCGAGAGACAGGGCTCAGTGAGCAGTTCTTC. It is translated as CSARETGLSEQFF.